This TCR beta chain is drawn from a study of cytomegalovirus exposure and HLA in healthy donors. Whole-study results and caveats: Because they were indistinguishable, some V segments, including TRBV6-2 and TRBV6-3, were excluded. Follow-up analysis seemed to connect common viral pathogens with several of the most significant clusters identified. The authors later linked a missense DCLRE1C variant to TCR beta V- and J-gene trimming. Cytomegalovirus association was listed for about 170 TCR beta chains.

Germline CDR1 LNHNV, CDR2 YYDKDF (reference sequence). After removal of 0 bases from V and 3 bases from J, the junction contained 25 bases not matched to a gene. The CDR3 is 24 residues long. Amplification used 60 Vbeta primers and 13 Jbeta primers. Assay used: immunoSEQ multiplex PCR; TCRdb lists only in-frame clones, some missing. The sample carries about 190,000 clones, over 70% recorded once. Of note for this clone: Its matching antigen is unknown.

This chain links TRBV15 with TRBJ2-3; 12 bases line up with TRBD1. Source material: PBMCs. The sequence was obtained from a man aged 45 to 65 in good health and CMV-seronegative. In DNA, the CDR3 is TGTGCCACCAGCAGAGACCGGGACAGGGGGCGTCTAGCGGGCTCCCCCCTCACGACAGATACGCAGTATTTT. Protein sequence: CATSRDRDRGRLAGSPLTTDTQYF.